This TCR beta chain is drawn from a study of cytomegalovirus exposure and HLA in healthy donors. Study-level background: Early released data had about 80 million unique TCRs, all coming from HLA-typed donors.

Healthy bone marrow donors supplied every sample. Whole-study results and caveats: Reports described diagnosis of cytomegalovirus status by the classifier as highly specific and sensitive.

This CDR3 contains 17 residues. Germline V gene data show CDR1 as ENHRY and CDR2 as SYGVKD. The V gene end was trimmed by 4 bases and the J gene end by 1 base; junction bases not matched to a gene: 8. This clone occurred once. Its antigen is not identified. Vbeta (60) and Jbeta (13) primers were used in the PCR. Repertoires were generated with immunoSEQ multiplex PCR, while TCRdb's copy carries only in-frame clones and drops some. The table has roughly 220,000 clones, 75% to 85% seen once. Sequences were obtained from PBMCs. This receptor was identified in a woman between 35 and 50 years old in good health and CMV-seronegative. V is TRBV10-3 and J is TRBJ2-3; TRBD2 matches at 10 bases. CDR3 sequence: CAISGREAGGGTDTQYF. CDR3 nucleotides: TGTGCCATCAGTGGACGGGAAGCGGGAGGGGGCACAGATACGCAGTATTTT.